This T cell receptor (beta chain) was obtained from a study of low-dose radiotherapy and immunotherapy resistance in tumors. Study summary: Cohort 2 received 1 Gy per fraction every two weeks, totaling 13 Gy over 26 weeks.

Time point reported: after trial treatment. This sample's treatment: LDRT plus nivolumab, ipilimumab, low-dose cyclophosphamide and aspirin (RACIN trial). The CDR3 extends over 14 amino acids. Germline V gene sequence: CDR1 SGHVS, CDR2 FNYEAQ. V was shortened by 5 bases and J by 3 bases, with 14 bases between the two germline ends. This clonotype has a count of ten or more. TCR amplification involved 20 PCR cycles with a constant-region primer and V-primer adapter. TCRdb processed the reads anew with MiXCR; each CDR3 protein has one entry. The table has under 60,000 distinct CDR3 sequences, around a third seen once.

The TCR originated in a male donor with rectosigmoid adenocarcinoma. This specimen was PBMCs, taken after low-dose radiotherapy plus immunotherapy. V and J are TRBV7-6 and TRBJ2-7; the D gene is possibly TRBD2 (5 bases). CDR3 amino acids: CASSPSLPGYEQYF. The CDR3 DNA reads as TGTGCCAGCAGCCCTAGCTTACCGGGCTACGAGCAGTACTTC. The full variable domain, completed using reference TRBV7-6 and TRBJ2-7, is GAGVSQSPRYKVTKRGQDVALRCDPISGHVSLYWYRQALGQGPEFLTYFNYEAQQDKSGLPNDRFSAERPEGSISTLTIQRTEQRDSAMYRCASSPSLPGYEQYFGPGTRLTVT.